These T cell receptor beta chains were read from a single sample in a study of cytomegalovirus exposure and HLA in healthy donors. Clones were sequenced by immunoSEQ multiplex PCR, and TCRdb holds only the in-frame ones, with some missing. The sample shows 100,000 or so clones, about three quarters of them seen only once. What was sequenced was PBMCs. The receptors originated from a man aged 30-40 years in good health and CMV-seropositive. The CDR3 runs from the conserved cysteine through the conserved F or W. Each record gives: V gene, clone size, CDR3 protein. Not all rows give a size; the values are once, few, many and, for expanded clones, a class.

TRBV4-3 | NA | CASSQENRGNTIYF
TRBV10-3 | few | CAIGTSNQETQYF
TRBV5-6 | NA | CASSLVPGGLHF
TRBV5-1 | few | CASSVGQNTEAFF
TRBV5-6 | once | CASTTMGQAYEQYF
TRBV5-1 | NA | CASSLSGVATYEQYF
TRBV9 | NA | CASSSGGAPETQYF
TRBV4-3 | NA | CASSQVYNAAVYEQYF
TRBV2 | NA | CASSATSGAHNEQFF
TRBV6-1 | few | CASNIGQGWQPQHF
TRBV7-2 | NA | CASRPNRGRADTQYF
TRBV13 | NA | CATKTGGFGYTF
TRBV5-1 | NA | CASSLAQGYNEQFF
TRBV25-1 | once | CASSVSGRGNTIYF
TRBV5-4 | NA | CASSQERSDFSSYEQYF
TRBV5-6 | NA | CASSPGLAGAPYEQYF
TRBV29-1 | once | CSVDRGLNTEAFF
TRBV19 | NA | CASKSPDRVDTQYF
TRBV5-6 | once | CASRLTGNAGELFF
TRBV10-3 | few | CAISEQEIAPLHF
TRBV20-1 | NA | CSASLDNEQFF
TRBV27 | NA | CASRQLGGGNTIYF
TRBV19 | once | CASVGWAISPLNTGELFF
TRBV6-6 | NA | CASSYSAPDYEQYF
TRBV5-6 | NA | CASRQGSVRGELFF
TRBV15 | NA | CATSRETGGHSYEQYF
TRBV6-5 | NA | CASRDSTGELFF
TRBV5-4 | NA | CASSLQGAKRGKLFF
TRBV30 | NA | CAWSVSYAGLETQYF
TRBV15 | NA | CATSGGQGATDTQYF
TRBV6-1 | NA | CASSIGTPNYGYTF
TRBV4-3 | NA | CASSQDHILQSGATDTQYF
TRBV6-5 | NA | CASSYRDRVPEAFF
TRBV6-5 | NA | CASGDSRYEQYF
TRBV6-1 | medium-sized | CASSELAGGPDTQYF
TRBV5-5 | NA | CARRTPTVDRWEKLFF
TRBV20-1 | NA | CSARDLYEQYF
TRBV12-5 | NA | CASGLGLQPQHF
TRBV9 | NA | CASSVGEGSGNTIYF
TRBV9 | NA | CASSVSGHGYTF
TRBV6-1 | NA | CASSEPSRGASNGELFF
TRBV6-1 | few | CASSELIGSSSYNEQFF
TRBV5-6 | NA | CASSLGWVQGSNEKLFF
TRBV5-6 | NA | CASSFRGTTNEKLFF
TRBV28 | NA | CASYRDVSPLHF
TRBV15 | NA | CATSRDRDNSPLHF
TRBV10-3 | NA | CAISDLAGEQFF
TRBV27 | NA | CASSLLQNYEQYF
TRBV30 | NA | CAWSVPPYGTGTDTQYF
TRBV11-2 | NA | CASSLDVNTGDRETQYF
TRBV7-8 | NA | CASTTARSAGGSYEQYF
TRBV28 | NA | CASSLPGQTTHTYNEQFF
TRBV19 | few | CASTDRAGAFF
TRBV19 | NA | CASRVSAASTDTQYF
TRBV9 | NA | CASSIAGAHYGYTF
TRBV7-9 | few | CASSLTRRAYEQYF